Below, 3 T cell receptor beta chains from the same sample are listed, as sequenced in a study of blood T cell repertoires in COVID-19. The data were produced by immunoSEQ multiplex PCR, yet TCRdb's version contains in-frame clones alone and is incomplete. The table lists some 48,000 clones, more than 75% of them singletons. The sequencing sample was made of peripheral blood. Source of these receptors: a human donor in a cohort sampled during active COVID-19.

The chain has TRBV5-5 and TRBJ1-5; weak D call: TRBD1 (5 bases). This CDR3 is 14 amino acids long. Trimming cost V 0 bases and J 7 bases, with 11 bases left between them. Per the germline V gene, CDR1 is SGHKS and CDR2 is YYEKEE (reference sequence). CDR3 residues: CASSLDSQGQPQHF. The CDR3 DNA reads as TGTGCCAGCAGCTTGGATTCGCAGGGCCAGCCCCAGCATTTT.

The V and J genes are TRBV5-1 and TRBJ2-2; D might be TRBD2 (5 bases). The CDR3 totals 15 residues. V was pared by 3 bases and J by 2 bases, with 11 bases between. Germline-derived CDR1 and CDR2 are SGHRS and YFSETQ. CDR3 coding DNA: TGCGCCAGCAGCTACGGACTTCTAAACACCGGGGAGCTGTTTTTT. It encodes CASSYGLLNTGELFF.

This chain uses TRBV6-6 with TRBJ1-1, with TRBD1 matching over 7 bases. With 4 bases clipped from V and 0 bases from J, the junction kept 8 bases outside the gene matches. Germline V gives CDR1 MNHNY, CDR2 SVGAGI (reference sequence). The CDR3 has 16 amino acids. The CDR3 loop is CASSSNGQALNTEAFF. For the CDR3, the DNA is TGTGCCAGCAGTTCAAACGGACAGGCCTTGAACACTGAAGCTTTCTTT.